Each of the 23 T cell receptor beta chains below was sequenced from the same sample in a study of blood T cell repertoires in COVID-19. The data were produced by immunoSEQ multiplex PCR, yet TCRdb's version contains in-frame clones alone and is incomplete. This table has around 300,000 clones, 65% to 90% appearing once. Sequenced: peripheral blood. These receptors were obtained from a woman aged 70-85 years with COVID-19, enrolled during active disease.

This chain uses TRBV4-1 with TRBJ2-2, with D hard to call. Deletions cut 3 bases from V and 7 bases from J, with 9 bases between. CDR1 is MGHRA, CDR2 YSYEKL, per germline. This CDR3 spans 13 amino acids. The CDR3 DNA sequence: TGCGCCAGCAGCCAGCGGATCGACGGGGAGCTGTTTTTT. The encoded protein is CASSQRIDGELFF.

V usage is TRBV27 and J usage is TRBJ2-5; 11 bases match TRBD1. V shed 4 bases, J shed 4 bases, and the junction held 2 bases outside the gene matches. CDR1 and CDR2 (germline): MNHEY, SMNVEV (reference sequence). This CDR3 is built from 14 residues. This CDR3 reads CASSYGTGGETQYF. Written as DNA, the CDR3 is TGTGCCAGCAGTTACGGGACAGGGGGAGAGACCCAGTACTTC.

The V call is TRBV14, the J call TRBJ1-2, with D possibly matching TRBD1 (5 bases). CDR1 is SGHDN and CDR2 is FVKESK in the germline V gene. The V end was cut by 1 base, the J end by 4 bases, with 10 bases between. This CDR3 contains 14 residues. The CDR3 nucleotides read TGTGCCAGCAGCCAAGCAGGGATCGGCTATGGCTACACCTTC. Translated: CASSQAGIGYGYTF.

V and J are TRBV20-1 and TRBJ1-2; the match to TRBD1 covers 7 bases. The germline gives CDR1 DFQATT, CDR2 SNEGSKA (reference sequence). After removal of 5 bases from V and 10 bases from J, the junction contained 7 bases not matched to a gene. CDR3 size: 11 residues. CDR3 amino acids: CSAPGTAVYTF. As DNA, the CDR3 is TGCAGTGCTCCCGGGACAGCAGTCTACACCTTC.

This clone was counted once. This specimen includes other DNA sequences encoding the same CDR3. This chain uses TRBV12-3 or TRBV12-4 with TRBJ1-1; D unclear. With 3 bases removed from V and 3 bases from J, the gap between germline ends came to 8 bases. The CDR3 sequence is 13 residues long. The CDR3 is CASSLERDTEAFF. CDR3 coding DNA: TGTGCCAGCAGTTTGGAACGGGACACTGAAGCTTTCTTT.

The chain is built from TRBV5-4 and TRBJ2-3; TRBD2 matches 11 bases. Germline V gives CDR1 SGHNT, CDR2 YYREEE (reference sequence). V was clipped by 5 bases and J by 3 bases; unmatched bases: 5. The CDR3 has 15 residues. In DNA, the CDR3 is TGTGCCAGCAGTCCCACTAGCGGGGGAACAGATACGCAGTATTTT. Translating it yields CASSPTSGGTDTQYF. The variable domain in full, with the rest retrieved from reference TRBV5-4 and TRBJ2-3, is ETGVTQSPTHLIKTRGQQVTLRCSSQSGHNTVSWYQQALGQGPQFIFQYYREEENGRGNFPPRFSGLQFPNYSSELNVNALELDDSALYLCASSPTSGGTDTQYFGPGTRLTVL.

The rearrangement joins TRBV6-5 to TRBJ1-5; D may be TRBD1 (6 bases). This CDR3 has 14 residues. The germline gives CDR1 MNHEY, CDR2 SVGAGI. The ends were cut back, 5 bases at V and 4 bases at J, with 12 bases in the middle. CDR3 amino acids: CASSPDGTNQPQHF. Here the CDR3 DNA reads TGTGCCAGCAGTCCAGACGGGACAAATCAGCCCCAGCATTTT.

In this sample, this clone turned up once. CDR3 sequence: CASSSSGGALQETQYF. In DNA, the CDR3 is TGTGCCAGCAGCTCCAGCGGGGGGGCCCTCCAAGAGACCCAGTACTTC. The chain recombines TRBV7-9 with TRBJ2-5; TRBD2 agrees at 10 bases. Germline V gene data show CDR1 as SEHNR and CDR2 as FQNEAQ (reference sequence). The CDR3 is made up of 16 amino acids. With V trimmed by 4 bases and J by 1 base, 6 bases remained unmatched.

V is TRBV6-6 and J is TRBJ1-5, with D uncertain. Trimming cost V 5 bases and J 5 bases, with 7 bases left between them. Germline-derived CDR1 and CDR2 are MNHNY and SVGAGI (reference sequence). There are 12 residues in the CDR3. The DNA for the CDR3 is TGTGCCAGCAGTCGCGGGGATCAGCCCCAGCATTTT. Protein: CASSRGDQPQHF.

This clone has more than one count but fewer than ten. The chain has TRBV5-1 and TRBJ1-5; possible D gene TRBD1, 5 bases. V lost 1 base to trimming and J lost 2 bases, with 16 bases between them. CDR1 is SGHRS and CDR2 is YFSETQ in the germline V gene. CDR3 length equals 17 residues. DNA for the CDR3: TGCGCCAGCAGCTTGCGGGGGTTGGGTAAAGGCAATCAGCCCCAGCATTTT. It codes for CASSLRGLGKGNQPQHF.

The V call is TRBV5-1, the J call TRBJ1-1; 7 bases fit TRBD1. Germline V CDR1 and CDR2: SGHRS, YFSETQ. The CDR3 totals 16 residues. The V gene end was trimmed by 0 bases and the J gene end by 1 base; junction bases not matched to a gene: 6. This chain's CDR3 is CASSLVYRGSNTEAFF. CDR3 nucleotide sequence: TGCGCCAGCAGCTTGGTCTACAGGGGCTCGAACACTGAAGCTTTCTTT.

The CDR3 sequence: CASSPPGTGNEKLFF. CDR3 coding DNA: TGTGCCAGCTCACCACCCGGGACAGGGAATGAAAAACTGTTTTTT. The genes are TRBV18 and TRBJ1-4; TRBD1 matches 9 bases. Germline V gives CDR1 KGHSH, CDR2 LQKENI. V was pared by 0 bases and J by 5 bases, with 1 base of the junction left unmatched. The CDR3 length is 15 residues.

The rearrangement links TRBV19 to TRBJ1-1, with TRBD1 identical over 9 bases. This CDR3 spans 17 amino acids. Germline V lookup: CDR1 LNHDA, CDR2 SQIVND (reference sequence). Germline trimming cut 5 bases from V and 1 base from J; bases unmatched to any gene: 11. The CDR3 region has the DNA TGTGCCAGTAGTCTAGTCCCGGGACAGGGAACGAACACTGAAGCTTTCTTT. Translation: CASSLVPGQGTNTEAFF.

This sequence joins TRBV5-1 and TRBJ2-1; 9 bases agree with TRBD2. The length of the CDR3 is 15 residues. V was clipped by 5 bases and J by 1 base; unmatched bases: 4. Germline CDR1 is SGHRS and CDR2 is YFSETQ. The CDR3 sequence: CASRASGDSYNEQFF. CDR3 nucleotides: TGCGCCAGCAGGGCTAGCGGGGATTCCTACAATGAGCAGTTCTTC.

J is TRBJ2-6 and V is TRBV9; weak D call: TRBD1 (6 bases). The CDR3 length is 16 residues. V was trimmed by 3 bases and J by 2 bases, leaving 12 bases between them. The V gene's germline CDR1 is SGDLS and CDR2 YYNGEE. The chain's CDR3 is CASSAQGSTGANVLTF. CDR3 coding DNA: TGTGCCAGCAGCGCACAGGGTAGCACTGGGGCCAACGTCCTGACTTTC.

V and J are TRBV7-2 and TRBJ2-7, with D uncertain. This CDR3 is built from 14 residues. Trimming pared 5 bases from V and 0 bases from J, leaving 11 bases between. Germline CDR1 and CDR2: SGHTA and FQGNSA. The CDR3 DNA is TGTGCCAGCAGCCCACCGTACAGCTCCTACGAGCAGTACTTC. Its protein product is CASSPPYSSYEQYF.

V gene TRBV5-1 combines with J gene TRBJ1-3; TRBD1 matches at 7 bases. V trimming: 0 bases; J trimming: 0 bases; junction bases outside the gene matches: 0. This CDR3 has 15 residues. CDR1 is SGHRS and CDR2 is YFSETQ in the germline V gene. This CDR3 reads CASSLDRGSGNTIYF. The DNA of the CDR3 is TGCGCCAGCAGCTTGGACAGGGGCTCTGGAAACACCATATATTTT.

V usage is TRBV6-6 and J usage is TRBJ2-7; D is possibly TRBD1 (6 bases). V was clipped by 2 bases and J by 6 bases, with 11 bases between them. Germline V CDR1 and CDR2: MNHNY, SVGAGI (reference sequence). This CDR3 contains 13 residues. The CDR3 here is CASSYVQGAEQYF. CDR3 DNA sequence: TGTGCCAGCAGTTACGTACAGGGTGCCGAGCAGTACTTC.

This clone was observed a few times. This chain connects TRBV10-3 to TRBJ1-1; D remains ambiguous. The CDR3 loop spans 11 amino acids. V lost 11 bases, J lost 4 bases, and 11 bases lay in between. Per germline, CDR1 ENHRY and CDR2 SYGVKD. CDR3 nucleotide sequence: TGTGCCGCGGGCCTAGGCACTGAAGCTTTCTTT. This encodes CAAGLGTEAFF.

The chain is built from TRBV2 and TRBJ2-3; no clear D gene. This CDR3 is 13 amino acids long. Trimming took off 4 bases at V and 5 bases at J, with 10 bases between the two ends. Germline CDR1 and CDR2: SNHLY and FYNNEI. Here the CDR3 reads CASSVVEVDTQYF. CDR3 nucleotide sequence: TGTGCCAGCAGTGTTGTCGAGGTAGATACGCAGTATTTT.

This chain joins TRBV7-9 and TRBJ1-1, with D maybe TRBD1 (6 bases). V was clipped by 5 bases and J by 7 bases, with 17 bases between them. CDR1 is SEHNR, CDR2 FQNEAQ, per germline (reference sequence). This CDR3 spans 14 amino acids. The CDR3 loop reads CASSQTAGQLEAFF. CDR3 nucleotide sequence: TGTGCCAGCAGCCAGACAGCAGGACAGCTTGAAGCTTTCTTT.

This sequence joins TRBV19 and TRBJ1-2, with a possible D match to TRBD1 (5 bases). This CDR3 is built from 15 residues. Between the trimmed V and J ends, which lost 3 bases and 4 bases, there was a span of 15 bases. Germline V lookup: CDR1 LNHDA, CDR2 SQIVND (reference sequence). This CDR3 reads CASSIGRSGSYGYTF. CDR3 nucleotides: TGTGCCAGTAGTATTGGCCGTTCAGGGTCCTATGGCTACACCTTC.

The chain couples TRBV7-3 to TRBJ1-2; 10 bases map to TRBD1. The V segment lost 5 bases and the J segment 1 base; nucleotides outside the gene matches: 10. The CDR3 sequence is 17 residues long. Germline CDR1 is SGHTA and CDR2 is FQGTGA. The CDR3 spells CASSRELGTGDNYGYTF. The CDR3 DNA reads as TGTGCCAGCAGCCGTGAGCTGGGGACAGGGGATAACTATGGCTACACCTTC.